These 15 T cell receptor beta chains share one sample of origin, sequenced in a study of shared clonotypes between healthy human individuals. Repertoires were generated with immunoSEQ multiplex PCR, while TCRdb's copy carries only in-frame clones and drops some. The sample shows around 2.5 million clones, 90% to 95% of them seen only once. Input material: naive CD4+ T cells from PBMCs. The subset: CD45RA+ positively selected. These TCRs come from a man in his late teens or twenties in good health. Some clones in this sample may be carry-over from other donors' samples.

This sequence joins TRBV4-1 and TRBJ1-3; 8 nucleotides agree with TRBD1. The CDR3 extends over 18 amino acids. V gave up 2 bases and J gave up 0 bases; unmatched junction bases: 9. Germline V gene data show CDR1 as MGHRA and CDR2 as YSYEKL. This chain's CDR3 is CASSQIDRDRYSGNTIYF. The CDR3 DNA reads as TGCGCCAGCAGCCAAATAGACCGGGACAGGTACTCTGGAAACACCATATATTTT.

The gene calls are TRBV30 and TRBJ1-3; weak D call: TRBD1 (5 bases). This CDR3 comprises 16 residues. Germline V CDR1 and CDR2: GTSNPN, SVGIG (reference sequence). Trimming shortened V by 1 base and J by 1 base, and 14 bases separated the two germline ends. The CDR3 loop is CAWSGRRAGSGNTIYF. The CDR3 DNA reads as TGTGCCTGGAGTGGACGCAGGGCAGGGTCTGGAAACACCATATATTTT. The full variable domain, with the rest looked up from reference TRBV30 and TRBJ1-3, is SQTIHQWPATLVQPVGSPLSLECTVEGTSNPNLYWYRQAAGRGLQLLFYSVGIGQISSEVPQNLSASRPQDRQFILSSKKLLLSDSGFYLCAWSGRRAGSGNTIYFGEGSWLTVV.

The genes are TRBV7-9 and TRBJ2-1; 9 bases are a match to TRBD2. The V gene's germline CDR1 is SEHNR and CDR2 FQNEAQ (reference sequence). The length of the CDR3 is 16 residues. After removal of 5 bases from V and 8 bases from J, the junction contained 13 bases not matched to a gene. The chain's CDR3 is CASSRPGGRASDEQFF. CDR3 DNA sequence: TGTGCCAGCAGCCGACCGGGCGGGAGGGCTAGTGATGAGCAGTTCTTC. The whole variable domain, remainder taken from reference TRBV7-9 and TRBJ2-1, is DTGVSQNPRHKITKRGQNVTFRCDPISEHNRLYWYRQTLGQGPEFLTYFQNEAQLEKSRLLSDRFSAERPKGSFSTLEIQRTEQGDSAMYLCASSRPGGRASDEQFFGPGTRLTVL.

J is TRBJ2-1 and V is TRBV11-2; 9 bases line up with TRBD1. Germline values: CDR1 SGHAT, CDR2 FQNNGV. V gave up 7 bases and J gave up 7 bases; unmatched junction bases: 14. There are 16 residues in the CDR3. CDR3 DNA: TGTGCCAGCACCTCCCCCCGGGACAGGGTACCGAATGAGCAGTTCTTC. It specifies CASTSPRDRVPNEQFF.

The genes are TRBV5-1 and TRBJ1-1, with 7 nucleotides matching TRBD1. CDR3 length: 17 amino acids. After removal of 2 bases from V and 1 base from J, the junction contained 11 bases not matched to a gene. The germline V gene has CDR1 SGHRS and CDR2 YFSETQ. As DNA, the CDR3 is TGCGCCAGCAGCTTAACCTTAGACAGGGATCGGAACACTGAAGCTTTCTTT. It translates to CASSLTLDRDRNTEAFF.

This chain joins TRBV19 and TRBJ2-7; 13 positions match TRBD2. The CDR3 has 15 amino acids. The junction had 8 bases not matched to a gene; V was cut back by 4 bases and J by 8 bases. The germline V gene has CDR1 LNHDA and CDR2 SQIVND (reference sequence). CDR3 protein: CASSTRLAGGSQQYF. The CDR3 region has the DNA TGTGCCAGTAGTACACGACTAGCGGGAGGTTCCCAGCAGTACTTC.

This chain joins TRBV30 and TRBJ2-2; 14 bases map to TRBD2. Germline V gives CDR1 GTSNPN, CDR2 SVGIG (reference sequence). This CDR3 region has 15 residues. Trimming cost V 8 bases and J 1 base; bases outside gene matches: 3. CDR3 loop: CAEGTSGGNTGELFF. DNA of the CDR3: TGTGCCGAGGGGACTAGCGGGGGGAACACCGGGGAGCTGTTTTTT.

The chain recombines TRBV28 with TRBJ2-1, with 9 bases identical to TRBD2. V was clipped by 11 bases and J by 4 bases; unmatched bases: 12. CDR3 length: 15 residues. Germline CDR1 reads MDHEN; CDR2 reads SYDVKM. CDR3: CAGLGGRGKYNEQFF. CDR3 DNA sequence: TGTGCCGGCCTGGGCGGGAGGGGGAAGTACAATGAGCAGTTCTTC. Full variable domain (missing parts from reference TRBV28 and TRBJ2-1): DVKVTQSSRYLVKRTGEKVFLECVQDMDHENMFWYRQDPGLGLRLIYFSYDVKMKEKGDIPEGYSVSREKKERFSLILESASTNQTSMYLCAGLGGRGKYNEQFFGPGTRLTVL.

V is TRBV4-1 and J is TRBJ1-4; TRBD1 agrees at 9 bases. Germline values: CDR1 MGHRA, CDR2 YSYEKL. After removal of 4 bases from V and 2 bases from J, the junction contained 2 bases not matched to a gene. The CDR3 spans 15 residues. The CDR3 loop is CASSPTGGTNEKLFF. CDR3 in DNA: TGCGCCAGCAGCCCCACAGGGGGCACTAATGAAAAACTGTTTTTT.

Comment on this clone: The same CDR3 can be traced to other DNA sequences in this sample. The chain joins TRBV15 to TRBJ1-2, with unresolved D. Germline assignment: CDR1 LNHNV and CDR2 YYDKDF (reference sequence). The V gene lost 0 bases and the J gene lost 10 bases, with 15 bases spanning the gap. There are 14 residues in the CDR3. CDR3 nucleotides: TGTGCCACCAGCAGAGATCGGGCAGAAGACCTCTACACCTTC. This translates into CATSRDRAEDLYTF. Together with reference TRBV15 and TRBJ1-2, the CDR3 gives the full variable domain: DAMVIQNPRYQVTQFGKPVTLSCSQTLNHNVMYWYQQKSSQAPKLLFHYYDKDFNNEADTPDNFQSRRPNTSFCFLDIRSPGLGDTAMYLCATSRDRAEDLYTFGSGTRLTVV.

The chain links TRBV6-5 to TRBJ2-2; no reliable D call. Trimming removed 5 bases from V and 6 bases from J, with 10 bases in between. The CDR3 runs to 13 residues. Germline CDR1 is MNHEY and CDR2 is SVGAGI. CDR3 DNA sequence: TGTGCCAGCAGTCGTAGATCGCCCGGGGAGCTGTTTTTT. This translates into CASSRRSPGELFF.

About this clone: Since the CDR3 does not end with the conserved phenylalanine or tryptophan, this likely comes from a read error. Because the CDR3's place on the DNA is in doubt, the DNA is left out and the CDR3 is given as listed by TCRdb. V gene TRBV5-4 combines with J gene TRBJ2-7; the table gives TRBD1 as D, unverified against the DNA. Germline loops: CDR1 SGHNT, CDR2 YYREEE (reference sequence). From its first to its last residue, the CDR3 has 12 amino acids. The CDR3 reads CASSLGGDRGNS.

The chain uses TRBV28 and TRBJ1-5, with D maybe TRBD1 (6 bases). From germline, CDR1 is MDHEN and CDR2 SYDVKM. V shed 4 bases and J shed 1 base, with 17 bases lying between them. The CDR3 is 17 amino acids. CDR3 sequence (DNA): TGTGCCAGCAGTTCCTTGGACAGCCCTAGGAGCAATCAGCCCCAGCATTTT. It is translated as CASSSLDSPRSNQPQHF.

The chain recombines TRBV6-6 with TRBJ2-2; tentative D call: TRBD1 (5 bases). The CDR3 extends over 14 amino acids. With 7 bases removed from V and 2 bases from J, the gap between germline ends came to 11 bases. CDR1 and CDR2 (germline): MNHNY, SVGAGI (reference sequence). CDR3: CASKQEPNTGELFF. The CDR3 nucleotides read TGTGCCAGCAAACAGGAGCCAAACACCGGGGAGCTGTTTTTT.

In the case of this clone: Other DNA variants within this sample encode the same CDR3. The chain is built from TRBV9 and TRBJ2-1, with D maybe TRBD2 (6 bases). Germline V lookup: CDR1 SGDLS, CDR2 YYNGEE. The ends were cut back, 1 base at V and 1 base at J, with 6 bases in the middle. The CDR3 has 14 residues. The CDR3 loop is CASSVSGSYNEQFF. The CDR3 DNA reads TGTGCCAGCAGCGTAAGCGGGTCCTACAATGAGCAGTTCTTC.